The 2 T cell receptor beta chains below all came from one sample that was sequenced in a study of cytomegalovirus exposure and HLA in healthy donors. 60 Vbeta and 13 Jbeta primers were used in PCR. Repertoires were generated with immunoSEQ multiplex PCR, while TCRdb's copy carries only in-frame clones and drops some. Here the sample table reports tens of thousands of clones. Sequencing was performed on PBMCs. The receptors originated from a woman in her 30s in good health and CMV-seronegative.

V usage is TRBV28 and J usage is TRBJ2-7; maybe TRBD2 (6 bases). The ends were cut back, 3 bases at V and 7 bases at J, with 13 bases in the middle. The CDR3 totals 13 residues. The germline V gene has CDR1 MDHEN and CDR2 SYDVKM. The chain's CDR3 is CASSFRWAGEQYF. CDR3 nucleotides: TGTGCCAGCAGTTTTCGTTGGGCGGGGGAGCAGTACTTC.

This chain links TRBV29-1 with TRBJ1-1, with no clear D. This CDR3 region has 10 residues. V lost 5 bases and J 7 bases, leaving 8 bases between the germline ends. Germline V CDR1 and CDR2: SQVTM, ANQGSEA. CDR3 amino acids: CSVREVEAFF. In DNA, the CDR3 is TGCAGCGTTAGGGAGGTTGAAGCTTTCTTT.